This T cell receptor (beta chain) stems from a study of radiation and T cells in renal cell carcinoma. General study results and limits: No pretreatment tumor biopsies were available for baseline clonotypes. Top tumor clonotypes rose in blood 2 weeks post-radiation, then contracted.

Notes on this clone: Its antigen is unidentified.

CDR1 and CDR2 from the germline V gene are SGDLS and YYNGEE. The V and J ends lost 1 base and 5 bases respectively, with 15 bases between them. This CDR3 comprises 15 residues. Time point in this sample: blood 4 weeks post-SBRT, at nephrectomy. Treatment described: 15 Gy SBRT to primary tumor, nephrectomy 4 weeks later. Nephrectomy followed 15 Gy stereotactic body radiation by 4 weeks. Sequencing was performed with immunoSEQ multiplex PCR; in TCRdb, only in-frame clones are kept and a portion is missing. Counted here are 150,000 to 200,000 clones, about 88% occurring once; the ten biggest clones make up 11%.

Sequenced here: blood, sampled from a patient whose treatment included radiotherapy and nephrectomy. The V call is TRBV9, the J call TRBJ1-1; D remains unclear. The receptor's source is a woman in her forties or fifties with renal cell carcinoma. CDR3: CASSVMGISGTEAFF. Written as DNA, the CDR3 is TGTGCCAGCAGCGTAATGGGAATATCGGGGACTGAAGCTTTCTTT.